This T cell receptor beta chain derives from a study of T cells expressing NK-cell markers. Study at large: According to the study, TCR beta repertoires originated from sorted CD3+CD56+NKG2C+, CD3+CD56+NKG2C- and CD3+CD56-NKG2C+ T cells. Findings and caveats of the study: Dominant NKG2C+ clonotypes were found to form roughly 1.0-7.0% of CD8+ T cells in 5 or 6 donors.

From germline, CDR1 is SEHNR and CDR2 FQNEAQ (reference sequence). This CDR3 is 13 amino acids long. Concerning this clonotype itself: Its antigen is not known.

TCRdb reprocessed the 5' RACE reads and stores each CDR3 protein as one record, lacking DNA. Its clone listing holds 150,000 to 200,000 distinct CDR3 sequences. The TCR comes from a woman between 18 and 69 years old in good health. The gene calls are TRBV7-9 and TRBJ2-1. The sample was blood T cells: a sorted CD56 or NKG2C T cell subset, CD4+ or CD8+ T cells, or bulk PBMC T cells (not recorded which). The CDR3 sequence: CASSLSSNNEQFF.